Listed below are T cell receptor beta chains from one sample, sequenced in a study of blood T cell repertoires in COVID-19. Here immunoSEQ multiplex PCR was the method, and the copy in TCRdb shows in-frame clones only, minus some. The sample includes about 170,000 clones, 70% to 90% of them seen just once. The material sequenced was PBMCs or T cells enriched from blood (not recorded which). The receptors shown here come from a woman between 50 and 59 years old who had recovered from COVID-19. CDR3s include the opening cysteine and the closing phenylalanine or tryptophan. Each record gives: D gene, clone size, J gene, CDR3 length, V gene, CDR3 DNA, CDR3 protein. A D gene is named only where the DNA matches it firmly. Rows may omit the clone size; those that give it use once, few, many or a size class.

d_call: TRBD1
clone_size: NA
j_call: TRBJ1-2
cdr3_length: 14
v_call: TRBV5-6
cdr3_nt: TGTGCCAGCAGCGCAGCCGGGACAGGATATGGCTACACCTTC
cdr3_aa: CASSAAGTGYGYTF

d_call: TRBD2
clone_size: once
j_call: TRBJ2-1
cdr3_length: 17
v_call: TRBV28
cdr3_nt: TGTGCCAGCAGCACTATACTAGCGGGAGGGTTGGACAATGAGCAGTTCTTC
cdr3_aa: CASSTILAGGLDNEQFF

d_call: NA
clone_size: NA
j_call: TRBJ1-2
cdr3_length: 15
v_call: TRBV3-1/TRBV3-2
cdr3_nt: TGTGCCAGCAGCCAAGATGGCAGGGTTGACTATGGCTACACCTTC
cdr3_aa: CASSQDGRVDYGYTF

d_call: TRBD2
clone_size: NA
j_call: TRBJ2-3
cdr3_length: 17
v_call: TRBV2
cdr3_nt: TGTGCCAGCAGTCTGAGACAGGGACTAGCGGTCACAGATACGCAGTATTTT
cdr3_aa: CASSLRQGLAVTDTQYF

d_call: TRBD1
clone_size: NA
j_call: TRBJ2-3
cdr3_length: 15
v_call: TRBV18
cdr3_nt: TGTGCCAGCTCACCCACACGAGGGGGCGCAGATACGCAGTATTTT
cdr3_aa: CASSPTRGGADTQYF

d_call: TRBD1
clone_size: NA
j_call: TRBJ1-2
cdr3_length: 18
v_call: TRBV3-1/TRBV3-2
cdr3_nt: TGTGCCAGCAGCCAAGAATTCCTCGGGACAGGGCGACACTATGGCTACACCTTC
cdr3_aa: CASSQEFLGTGRHYGYTF

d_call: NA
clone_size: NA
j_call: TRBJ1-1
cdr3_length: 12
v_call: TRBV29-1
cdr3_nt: TGCAGCGTTGGACATACGAACACTGAAGCTTTCTTT
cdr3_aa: CSVGHTNTEAFF

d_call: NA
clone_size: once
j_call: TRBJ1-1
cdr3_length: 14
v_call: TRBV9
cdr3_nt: TGTGCCAGCAGCGTAGTTGAGTCGAACACTGAAGCTTTCTTT
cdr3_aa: CASSVVESNTEAFF

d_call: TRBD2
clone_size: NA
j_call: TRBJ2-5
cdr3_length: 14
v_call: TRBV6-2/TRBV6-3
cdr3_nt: TGTGCCAGCAGCCGCGGGGGGCCACAAGAGACCCAGTACTTC
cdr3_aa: CASSRGGPQETQYF

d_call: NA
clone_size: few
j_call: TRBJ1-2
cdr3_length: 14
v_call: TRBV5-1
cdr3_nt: TGCGCCAGCAGCTCTCGTCCACAGGGCGGTGGCTACACCTTC
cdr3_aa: CASSSRPQGGGYTF

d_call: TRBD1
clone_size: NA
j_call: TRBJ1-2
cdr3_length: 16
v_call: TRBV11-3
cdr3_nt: TGTGCCAGCAGCCCGGTGGGACAGTGGGGGAACTATGGCTACACCTTC
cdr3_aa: CASSPVGQWGNYGYTF

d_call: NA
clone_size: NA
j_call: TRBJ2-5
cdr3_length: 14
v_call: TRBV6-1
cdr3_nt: TGTGCCAGCAGTGATCGGCAGGGCTTGGAGACCCAGTACTTC
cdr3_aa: CASSDRQGLETQYF

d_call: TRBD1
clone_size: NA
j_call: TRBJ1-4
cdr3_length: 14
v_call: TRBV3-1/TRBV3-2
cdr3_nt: TGTGCCAGCAGCCAAAGACAGGGGGACGAAAAACTGTTTTTT
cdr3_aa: CASSQRQGDEKLFF